These T cell receptor beta chains were read from a single sample in a study of T cells after yellow fever vaccination. TCRdb itself ran the 5' RACE reads through MiXCR, one entry per CDR3 protein. This sample has some 320,000 distinct CDR3 sequences; about 4% occur once, and the top ten carry around 24%. Sequencing used PBMCs, obtained 5 days after the yellow fever booster vaccination. The receptors originated from a man aged 18 to 35 who received the YFV17D yellow fever vaccine. CDR3s include the opening cysteine and the closing phenylalanine or tryptophan. D genes are given only for firm matches. Clone size, where shown, is once, few, many, or a class for clones that have expanded.

DNA: TGTGCCACCAGTCAGGGGACAGACCGTTCACCCCTCCACTTT
CDR3: CATSQGTDRSPLHF
V: TRBV24-1
length: 14
size: .
D: TRBD1
J: TRBJ1-6

DNA: TGTGCCATCAGTACCGGGACTAGCGGGGTGGAGACCCAGTACTTC
CDR3: CAISTGTSGVETQYF
V: TRBV10-3
length: 15
size: many
D: TRBD2
J: TRBJ2-5

DNA: TGCGCCAGCAGCCAAGAAAGAAGGGGACGGACAGATACGCAGTATTTT
CDR3: CASSQERRGRTDTQYF
V: TRBV4-3
length: 16
size: .
D: .
J: TRBJ2-3

DNA: TGTGCCAGCAGCTTACCCGGGACAAACCAATTCCAAGAGACCCAGTACTTC
CDR3: CASSLPGTNQFQETQYF
V: TRBV9
length: 17
size: many
D: .
J: TRBJ2-5

DNA: TGCGCCAGCAGCTTGGTCTCTGGCGGGGCCTCCTACGAGCAGTACTTC
CDR3: CASSLVSGGASYEQYF
V: TRBV5-1
length: 16
size: many
D: .
J: TRBJ2-7

DNA: TGTGCCAGCAGCTTAGCGGGCCTGAACACTGAAGCTTTCTTT
CDR3: CASSLAGLNTEAFF
V: TRBV7-9
length: 14
size: many
D: .
J: TRBJ1-1

DNA: TGTGCCAGCAGCCAAGGGGACACGGGGGCTTTGGGCTACACCTTC
CDR3: CASSQGDTGALGYTF
V: TRBV4-2
length: 15
size: few
D: .
J: TRBJ1-2

DNA: TGTGCCACCGAACTAGCGGGGGGAACAGATACGCAGTATTTT
CDR3: CATELAGGTDTQYF
V: TRBV6-2/TRBV6-3
length: 14
size: few
D: TRBD2
J: TRBJ2-3

DNA: TGTGCCAGCAGCTTGACAGATCGGGGCAACACTGAAGCTTTCTTT
CDR3: CASSLTDRGNTEAFF
V: TRBV11-3
length: 15
size: .
D: .
J: TRBJ1-1

DNA: TGCGCCAGCAGCCCGTATCGGGCATCCACCGGGGAGCTGTTTTTT
CDR3: CASSPYRASTGELFF
V: TRBV5-1
length: 15
size: few
D: .
J: TRBJ2-2

DNA: TGTGCCAGCAGCCGCGGCCGGTTGAATCAGCCCCAGCATTTT
CDR3: CASSRGRLNQPQHF
V: TRBV7-9
length: 14
size: .
D: .
J: TRBJ1-5

DNA: TGTGCCAGCAGTGACGTCCCGGGAGATACGCAGTATTTT
CDR3: CASSDVPGDTQYF
V: TRBV2
length: 13
size: .
D: .
J: TRBJ2-3

DNA: TGTGCCACCAGCGCGAGACTAGCGGGGGGCTCCTACAATGAGCAGTTCTTC
CDR3: CATSARLAGGSYNEQFF
V: TRBV15
length: 17
size: few
D: TRBD2
J: TRBJ2-1

DNA: TGTGCTAGCAGCTCCCGTGGGGACCCGGAGACCCAGTACTTC
CDR3: CASSSRGDPETQYF
V: TRBV7-7
length: 14
size: many
D: .
J: TRBJ2-5

DNA: TGTGCCAGCAGCGTCGGGACAGGGCTTTTGGAGACCCAGTACTTC
CDR3: CASSVGTGLLETQYF
V: TRBV9
length: 15
size: few
D: TRBD1
J: TRBJ2-5

DNA: TGTGCCAGCAGCTTCTACGGGGTTCAAAACATTCAGTACTTC
CDR3: CASSFYGVQNIQYF
V: TRBV7-2
length: 14
size: many
D: .
J: TRBJ2-4

DNA: TGCGCCAGCAGCGCCCAAAGCGGGGGCCCGGATGAGCAGTTCTTC
CDR3: CASSAQSGGPDEQFF
V: TRBV5-1
length: 15
size: few
D: TRBD2
J: TRBJ2-1

DNA: TGTGCCAGCAGCTTGTGGGCTCCGGGGCGAGGCTATGGCTACACCTTC
CDR3: CASSLWAPGRGYGYTF
V: TRBV5-6
length: 16
size: few
D: .
J: TRBJ1-2

DNA: TGTGCCAGCAGCCAAGGACAGGGGGTGAACACTGAAGCTTTCTTT
CDR3: CASSQGQGVNTEAFF
V: TRBV3-1
length: 15
size: .
D: TRBD1
J: TRBJ1-1

DNA: TGTGCCAGCAAGACCGGAGGGACAGCCGGTGGCTACACCTTC
CDR3: CASKTGGTAGGYTF
V: TRBV27
length: 14
size: few
D: TRBD1
J: TRBJ1-2

DNA: TGTGCCAGCAGCTCAAGACAGGGAACCGCTAATTCACCCCTCCACTTT
CDR3: CASSSRQGTANSPLHF
V: TRBV7-2
length: 16
size: many
D: TRBD1
J: TRBJ1-6

DNA: TGCAGTGCCATGCAGGGGATGGGCTATGGCTACACCTTC
CDR3: CSAMQGMGYGYTF
V: TRBV20-1
length: 13
size: few
D: .
J: TRBJ1-2

DNA: TGTGCCAGCAGCTTAGCAAGGGGAGGGACAGGGGCTGAGATAGCCAAAAACATTCAGTACTTC
CDR3: CASSLARGGTGAEIAKNIQYF
V: TRBV7-2
length: 21
size: few
D: TRBD1
J: TRBJ2-4

DNA: TGTGCCAGCAGTTTACGACCGCGGACGGGGGAGCTGTTTTTT
CDR3: CASSLRPRTGELFF
V: TRBV12-3/TRBV12-4
length: 14
size: .
D: .
J: TRBJ2-2